The 13 T cell receptor beta chains below all came from one sample that was sequenced in a study of shared clonotypes between healthy human individuals. Method: immunoSEQ multiplex PCR; TCRdb's copy keeps in-frame clones and lacks some. This table has roughly 760,000 clones, around 74% appearing once. Material for sequencing was memory CD4+ T cells sorted from blood. Subset described: CD45RA-negative fraction. The receptors were gathered from a woman aged 25 to 39 in good health.

CDR3 DNA: TGTGCCAGCAGTGTCGAGGGGGCTGGAGAGACCCAGTACTTC. It encodes CASSVEGAGETQYF. V gene TRBV2 combines with J gene TRBJ2-5; 7 bases fit TRBD1. CDR3 length: 14 amino acids. Germline V gene lookup returns CDR1 SNHLY and CDR2 FYNNEI. V shed 4 bases, J shed 4 bases, and the junction held 6 bases outside the gene matches.

The V call is TRBV5-1, the J call TRBJ1-1; no clear D. V was pared by 2 bases and J by 4 bases, with 12 bases between. The germline CDR1 and CDR2 sequences are SGHRS and YFSETQ. The CDR3 has 14 residues. CDR3 DNA sequence: TGCGCCAGCAGCTTTGGGCAGGCTTTCACTGAAGCTTTCTTT. This translates into CASSFGQAFTEAFF.

This chain uses TRBV11-3 with TRBJ2-1; tentatively, D is TRBD2 (7 bases). CDR3 length: 14 amino acids. V was cut by 8 bases and J by 10 bases, with 21 bases left in between. Germline V gene lookup returns CDR1 SGHNT and CDR2 YENEEA. CDR3 coding DNA: TGTGCCAGCGGGGGGGCAGGGGACTCTGGCGAGCAGTTCTTC. Protein: CASGGAGDSGEQFF.

V gene TRBV6-5 combines with J gene TRBJ1-1, with 7 bases that match TRBD1. Germline V gives CDR1 MNHEY, CDR2 SVGAGI. The CDR3 spans 14 residues. Trimming cost V 5 bases and J 3 bases; bases outside gene matches: 6. The CDR3 coding sequence is TGTGCCAGCAGTATTTACAGGGGTGACACTGAAGCTTTCTTT. Encoded protein: CASSIYRGDTEAFF.

This clone has a handful of counts. The chain couples TRBV28 to TRBJ1-2; D possibly corresponds to TRBD1 (5 bases). Germline V gene lookup returns CDR1 MDHEN and CDR2 SYDVKM. The V gene lost 6 bases and the J gene lost 8 bases, with 19 bases spanning the gap. CDR3 length: 14 amino acids. This CDR3 reads CASSFRQGTRGYTF. The CDR3 DNA reads TGTGCCAGCAGCTTCCGGCAGGGAACGCGCGGCTACACCTTC.

The chain links TRBV5-1 to TRBJ2-3; 8 nucleotides agree with TRBD1. V dropped 4 bases and J dropped 2; count of bases not matched to a gene: 12. The CDR3 contains 17 residues. In germline, CDR1 is SGHRS, CDR2 YFSETQ. CDR3 amino acids: CASSPPTPGGFTDTQYF. CDR3 DNA: TGCGCCAGCAGCCCGCCGACCCCAGGGGGCTTCACAGATACGCAGTATTTT. Together with reference TRBV5-1 and TRBJ2-3, the CDR3 gives the full variable domain: KAGVTQTPRYLIKTRGQQVTLSCSPISGHRSVSWYQQTPGQGLQFLFEYFSETQRNKGNFPGRFSGRQFSNSRSEMNVSTLELGDSALYLCASSPPTPGGFTDTQYFGPGTRLTVL.

The chain uses TRBV4-1 and TRBJ2-1; D is perhaps TRBD1 (6 bases). CDR1 and CDR2 from the germline V gene are MGHRA and YSYEKL. V was shortened by 1 base and J by 0 bases, with 10 bases between the two germline ends. The CDR3 is made up of 16 amino acids. CDR3 DNA: TGCGCCAGCAGCCAAGCGCCAGGGGACTCCTACAATGAGCAGTTCTTC. Residues: CASSQAPGDSYNEQFF.

V usage is TRBV27 and J usage is TRBJ2-1; 9 positions match TRBD1. From germline, CDR1 is MNHEY and CDR2 SMNVEV (reference sequence). V trimming: 6 bases; J trimming: 8 bases; junction bases outside the gene matches: 14. The CDR3 is 16 amino acids. The CDR3 loop is CASSRQGGLLGDEQFF. CDR3 DNA sequence: TGTGCCAGCAGCCGACAGGGGGGGCTCCTGGGGGATGAGCAGTTCTTC.

V and J are TRBV15 and TRBJ1-5; TRBD1 agrees at 8 bases. V was clipped by 0 bases and J by 2 bases; unmatched bases: 6. Germline assignment: CDR1 LNHNV and CDR2 YYDKDF (reference sequence). The CDR3 totals 17 residues. DNA for the CDR3: TGTGCCACCAGCAGAGATTGGACAGGGAATGGCAATCAGCCCCAGCATTTT. This encodes CATSRDWTGNGNQPQHF.

This clone was recorded a few times. The V and J genes are TRBV5-1 and TRBJ2-7; weak D call: TRBD2 (5 bases). Germline V lookup: CDR1 SGHRS, CDR2 YFSETQ. CDR3 length equals 15 residues. V was cut by 0 bases and J by 2 bases, with 12 bases left in between. The chain's CDR3 is CASSLAPSSPYEQYF. DNA for the CDR3: TGCGCCAGCAGCTTGGCCCCTAGCAGCCCCTACGAGCAGTACTTC.

This clone showed up many times. The V gene is TRBV7-2, the J gene TRBJ2-7; TRBD2 agrees at 13 bases. V lost 5 bases, J lost 9 bases, and 10 bases stayed unmatched. CDR3 length: 15 amino acids. CDR1 is SGHTA, CDR2 FQGNSA, per germline. In nucleotides, the CDR3 is TGTGCCAGCAGCCTAGATCCGGGACTAGCGGGAATGCAGTACTTC. This encodes CASSLDPGLAGMQYF.

The chain joins TRBV11-3 to TRBJ1-5; tentative D call: TRBD1 (5 bases). Trimming cost V 5 bases and J 0 bases, with 20 bases left between them. Germline CDR1 is SGHNT and CDR2 is YENEEA. CDR3 length equals 18 residues. CDR3 in DNA: TGTGCCAGCAGCCCCCCGGGTGGAGGACAATATAGCAATCAGCCCCAGCATTTT. Residues: CASSPPGGGQYSNQPQHF.

This clone was counted a single time. This CDR3 reads CASKDRAASPNEQYF. CDR3 bases: TGTGCCAGCAAGGACAGGGCGGCTAGCCCTAACGAGCAGTACTTC. This chain connects TRBV6-6 to TRBJ2-7, with 8 bases lining up with TRBD1. Germline V lookup: CDR1 MNHNY, CDR2 SVGAGI (reference sequence). J was trimmed by 5 bases and V by 7 bases; bases with no gene match: 13. The CDR3 runs 15 residues.